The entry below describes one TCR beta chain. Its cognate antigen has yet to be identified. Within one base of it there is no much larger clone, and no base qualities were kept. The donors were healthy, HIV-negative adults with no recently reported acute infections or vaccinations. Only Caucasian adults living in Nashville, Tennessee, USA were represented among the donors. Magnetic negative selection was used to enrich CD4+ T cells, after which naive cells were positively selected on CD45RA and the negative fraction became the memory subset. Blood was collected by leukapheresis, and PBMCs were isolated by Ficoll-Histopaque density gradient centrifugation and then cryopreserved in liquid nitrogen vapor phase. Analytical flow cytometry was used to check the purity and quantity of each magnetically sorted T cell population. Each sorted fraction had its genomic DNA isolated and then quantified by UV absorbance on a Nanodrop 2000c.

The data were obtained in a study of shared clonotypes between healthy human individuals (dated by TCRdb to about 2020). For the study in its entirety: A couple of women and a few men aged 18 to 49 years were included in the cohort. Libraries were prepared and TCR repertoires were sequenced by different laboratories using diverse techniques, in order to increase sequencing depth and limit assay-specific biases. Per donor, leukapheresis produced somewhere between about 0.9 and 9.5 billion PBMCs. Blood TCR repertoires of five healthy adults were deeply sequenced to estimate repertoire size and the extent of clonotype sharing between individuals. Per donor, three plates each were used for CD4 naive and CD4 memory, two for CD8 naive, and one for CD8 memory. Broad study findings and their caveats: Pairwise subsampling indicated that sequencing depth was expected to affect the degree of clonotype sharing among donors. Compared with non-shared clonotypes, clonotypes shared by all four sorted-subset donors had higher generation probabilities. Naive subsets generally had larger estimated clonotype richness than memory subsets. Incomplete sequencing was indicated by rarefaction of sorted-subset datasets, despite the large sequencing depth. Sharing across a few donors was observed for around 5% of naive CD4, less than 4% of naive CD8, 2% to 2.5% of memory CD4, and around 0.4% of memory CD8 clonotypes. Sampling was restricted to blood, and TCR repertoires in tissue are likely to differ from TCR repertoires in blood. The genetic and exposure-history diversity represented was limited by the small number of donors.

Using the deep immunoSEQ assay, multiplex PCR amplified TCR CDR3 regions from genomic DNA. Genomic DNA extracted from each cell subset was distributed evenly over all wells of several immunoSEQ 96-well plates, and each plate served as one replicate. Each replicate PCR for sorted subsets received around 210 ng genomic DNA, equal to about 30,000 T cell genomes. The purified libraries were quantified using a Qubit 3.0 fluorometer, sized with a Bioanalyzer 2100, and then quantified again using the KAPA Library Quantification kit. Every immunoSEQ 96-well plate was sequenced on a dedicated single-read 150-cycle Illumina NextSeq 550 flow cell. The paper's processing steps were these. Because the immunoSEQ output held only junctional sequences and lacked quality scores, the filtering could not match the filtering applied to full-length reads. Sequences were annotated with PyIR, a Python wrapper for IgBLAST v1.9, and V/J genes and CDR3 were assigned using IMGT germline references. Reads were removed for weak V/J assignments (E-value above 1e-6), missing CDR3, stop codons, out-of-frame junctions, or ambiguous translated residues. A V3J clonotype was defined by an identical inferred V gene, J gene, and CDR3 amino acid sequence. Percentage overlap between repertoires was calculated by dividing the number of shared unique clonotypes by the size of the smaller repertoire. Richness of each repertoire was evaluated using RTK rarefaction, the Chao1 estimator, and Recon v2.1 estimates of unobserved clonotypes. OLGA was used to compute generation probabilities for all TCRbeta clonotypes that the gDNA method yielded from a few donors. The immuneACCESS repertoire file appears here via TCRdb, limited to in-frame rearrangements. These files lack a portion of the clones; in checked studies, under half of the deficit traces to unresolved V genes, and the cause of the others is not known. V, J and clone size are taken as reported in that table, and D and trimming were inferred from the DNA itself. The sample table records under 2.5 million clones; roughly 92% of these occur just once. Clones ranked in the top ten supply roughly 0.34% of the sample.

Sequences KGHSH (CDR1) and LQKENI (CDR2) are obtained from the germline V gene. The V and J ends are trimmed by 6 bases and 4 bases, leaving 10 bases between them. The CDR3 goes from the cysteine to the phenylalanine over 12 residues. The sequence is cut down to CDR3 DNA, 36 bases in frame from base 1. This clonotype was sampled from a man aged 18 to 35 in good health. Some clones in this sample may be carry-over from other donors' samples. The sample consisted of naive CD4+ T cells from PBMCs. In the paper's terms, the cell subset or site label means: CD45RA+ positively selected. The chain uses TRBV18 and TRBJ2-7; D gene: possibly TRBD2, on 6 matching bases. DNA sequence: TGTGCCAGCTCCTGGCGGGATTACGAGCAGTACTTC. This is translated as CASSWRDYEQYF.